This TCR beta chain was found in a study of stem cell transplantation in POMP-related autoinflammatory disease. Overall study context: Impaired MHC class I-dependent CD8+ differentiation was hypothesized from defective thymoproteasomes.

TCRdb keeps only in-frame clones here, not all; method: immunoSEQ multiplex PCR. The data contain about 4,900 clones, roughly 90% of them seen just once; the ten biggest clones take up about 2.4%. The germline gives CDR1 LGHDT, CDR2 YNNKEL (reference sequence). The CDR3 consists of 15 residues. V lost 1 base to trimming and J lost 9 bases, with 18 bases between them. Regarding this clone: Antigen specificity is unknown.

Study-level points and caveats: Unique TRB V-J gene pairings were limited in number in patients with PRAID.

The chain joins TRBV3-1 (or the pseudogene TRBV3-2) to TRBJ1-1; D possibly corresponds to TRBD1 (6 bases). The TCR sequence derives from a human patient with POMP-related autoinflammation and immune dysregulation (PRAID). Some T cells may originate from the graft donor. Sequencing was performed on CD8+ T cells from PBMCs, taken after stem cell transplantation. CDR3 loop: CASSQVIWRGSKAFF. The CDR3 nucleotides read TGTGCCAGCAGCCAAGTTATCTGGAGGGGGTCGAAAGCTTTCTTT.